The 12 T cell receptor beta chains listed next were all sequenced from one sample in a study of T cells expressing NK-cell markers. TCRdb reworked the 5' RACE reads into one entry per CDR3 protein, no DNA. The listing contains about 260,000 distinct CDR3 sequences. Sequenced: blood T cells: a sorted CD56 or NKG2C T cell subset, CD4+ or CD8+ T cells, or bulk PBMC T cells (not recorded which). These receptor sequences come from a man between 18 and 29 years old in good health.

The chain has TRBV20-1 and TRBJ1-6; TCRdb lists TRBD1, though no DNA is available to test this call. CDR3 length equals 15 residues. Germline CDR1 and CDR2: DFQATT and SNEGSKA (reference sequence). CDR3 region: CSARISGQGDSPLHF.

The V and J genes are TRBV5-1 and TRBJ2-1; TCRdb's D call, TRBD1, is unchecked because there is no DNA. The CDR3 length is 13 residues. In germline, CDR1 is SGHRS, CDR2 YFSETQ. This CDR3 is CASSLLAGHEQFF.

The chain employs TRBV20-1 and TRBJ1-1; TCRdb names TRBD1, which stays unverified in the absence of DNA. The CDR3 has 12 residues. From germline, CDR1 is DFQATT and CDR2 SNEGSKA (reference sequence). The CDR3 sequence: CRRQGTNTEAFF.

V is TRBV29-1 and J is TRBJ2-2. The CDR3 totals 14 residues. Germline V gene lookup returns CDR1 SQVTM and CDR2 ANQGSEA. This chain's CDR3 is CSVENRANTGELFF.

V gene TRBV20-1 combines with J gene TRBJ2-5; as DNA is missing, the TRBD2 call by TCRdb cannot be tested. Germline V lookup: CDR1 DFQATT, CDR2 SNEGSKA (reference sequence). This CDR3 has 13 amino acids. CDR3 in amino acids: CSARPTSRETQYF.

This clonotype is classed as medium-sized by frequency. The CDR3 loop is CASSPFTGELFF. This chain joins TRBV5-4 and TRBJ2-2. CDR3 size: 12 residues. Germline assignment: CDR1 SGHNT and CDR2 YYREEE (reference sequence).

The rearrangement uses TRBV20-1 and TRBJ1-5; absent DNA, TCRdb's TRBD1 call cannot be checked. This CDR3 has 20 amino acids. Germline V CDR1 and CDR2: DFQATT, SNEGSKA (reference sequence). CDR3 protein: CSARPVGGTGGRYSNQPQHF.

V and J are TRBV2 and TRBJ1-2; TCRdb indicates TRBD1, and absent DNA this call remains unverified. Germline lookup yields CDR1 SNHLY and CDR2 FYNNEI. The CDR3 sequence is 14 residues long. The CDR3: CASSDRGFNYGYTF.

V gene TRBV11-2 combines with J gene TRBJ2-3; no DNA is available, so the TRBD2 call from TCRdb remains unchecked. The germline V gene encodes CDR1 SGHAT and CDR2 FQNNGV. The CDR3 is 16 residues long. The CDR3 loop reads CASSLFPSGITDTQYF.

The genes are TRBV12-3 or TRBV12-4 and TRBJ1-2; the D call of TRBD1 rests on TCRdb alone, since no DNA is present to check it. The CDR3 sequence is 14 residues long. CDR3 in amino acids: CASSLSGQGGGYTF.

The chain is built from TRBV18 and TRBJ1-1; the D call from TCRdb, TRBD1, cannot be confirmed without DNA. CDR3 length: 14 residues. The germline CDR1 and CDR2 sequences are KGHSH and LQKENI. The CDR3 region is CASSPMDSLTEAFF.

CDR3 region: CASSLVPGQGPGELFF. This chain uses TRBV5-1 with TRBJ2-2; TCRdb's D call, TRBD1, is unchecked because there is no DNA. The germline CDR1 and CDR2 sequences are SGHRS and YFSETQ. The CDR3 length is 16 residues.